Reported below is one T cell receptor beta chain. V gave up 1 base and J gave up 4 bases, with 11 bases separating them. This CDR3 is 14 amino acids long. CDR1 and CDR2 from the germline V gene are SGHDT and YYEEEE. The sorted-subset replicate PCRs were given around 0.2 ug DNA, which is 30,000 or so T cell genomes. The repertoire was sequenced with immunoSEQ multiplex PCR; TCRdb's copy has only in-frame clones and lacks some. The repertoire consists of about 2.4 million clones, with 93% occurring once and the leading ten covering roughly 0.39%. These data are taken from a study of shared clonotypes between healthy human individuals.

The sample was naive CD4+ T cells from PBMCs. Subset in this sample: CD45RA+ positively selected. The V and J genes are TRBV5-6 and TRBJ1-2; a possible D gene is TRBD1 (5 bases). This receptor was identified in a man younger than 35 in good health. Some clones in this sample may be carry-over from other donors' samples. CDR3 in DNA: TGTGCCAGCAGCTTGCCAGGGCAAGGCTATGGCTACACCTTC. This gives the protein CASSLPGQGYGYTF.